This TCR beta chain was retrieved from a study of cytomegalovirus exposure and HLA in healthy donors. V was pared by 8 bases and J by 4 bases, with 17 bases between. CDR3 size: 14 residues. Overall study findings and caveats: On later analysis, the bulk of CMV-associated TCR beta chains appeared to be HLA-restricted.

As to this clone: What it binds is unknown.

13 Jbeta primers and 60 Vbeta primers were used for the PCR. Authors' processing steps: It was a later analysis that counted approximately 81 million unique TCR beta chains, of which approximately 11 million were shared. Libraries were prepared by immunoSEQ multiplex PCR; TCRdb keeps only in-frame clonotypes and omits some of them. From that table come the V and J calls and clone size; the DNA was used to work out D and trimming. The sample consists of over 120,000 clones, about 73% of them appearing once. This chain joins TRBV23-1 and TRBJ1-2; D is undetermined. TRBV23-1 is flagged as an ORF with uncertain function. Material: PBMCs. The clonotype originates from a woman aged 55-69 years in good health and CMV-seropositive. The CDR3 is CASPGGYSLYGYTF. The CDR3 coding sequence is TGCGCCAGCCCCGGAGGATACAGCCTCTATGGCTACACCTTC.